The source of this T cell receptor (beta chain) is a study of siplizumab effects on memory and regulatory T cells. The assay looked at some 100,000 TCR templates in each sample. Profiling relied on immunoSEQ multiplex PCR, and the TCRdb table lists in-frame clones only, not all of them. The sample lists about 120,000 clones; about 95% were seen once. Study-wide findings and caveats: Few alloreactive clones mapped to unstimulated subsets. About 80-97% of proliferating CD4+ or CD8+ clones had no assignable naive or memory phenotype. The alloresponse seemed to draw substantially on naive T cells, which appeared more diverse than memory cells.

Notes on this clone: Its antigen is undetermined.

The receptor comes from a human donor in good health. The sample comprised non-Treg CD4+ T cells sorted from blood.

The CDR3 coding sequence is TGCGCCAGCAGCTTGGACAGGGCTGACGAGCAGTACTTC. It encodes CASSLDRADEQYF. The chain joins TRBV5-1 to TRBJ2-7, with D maybe TRBD1 (6 bases). This CDR3 region has 13 residues. Germline CDR1 and CDR2: SGHRS and YFSETQ. V was cut by 0 bases and J by 5 bases, with 9 bases left in between.